This T cell receptor beta chain was retrieved from a study of T cells after yellow fever vaccination. Findings and caveats of the study: Although most clonotypes did not, a small share appeared in both CD4 and CD8 compartments.

This clonotype has only a few counts. The target antigen is unknown. TCRdb re-analysed the 5' RACE reads in MiXCR, keeping a single row per CDR3 protein. The table includes fewer than 450,000 distinct CDR3 sequences, roughly 12% detected once. The length of the CDR3 is 12 residues. V was shortened by 5 bases and J by 4 bases, with 8 bases between the two germline ends. Germline V CDR1 and CDR2: MNHEY, SVGAGI. The receptor comes from a young man who received the YFV17D yellow fever vaccine. This material consisted of PBMCs, taken on the day of the first yellow fever vaccination. V gene TRBV6-5 combines with J gene TRBJ1-1; D is possibly TRBD1 (5 bases). For the CDR3, the DNA is TGTGCCAGCAGTCGGAGGGGCACTGAAGCTTTCTTT. It encodes CASSRRGTEAFF.